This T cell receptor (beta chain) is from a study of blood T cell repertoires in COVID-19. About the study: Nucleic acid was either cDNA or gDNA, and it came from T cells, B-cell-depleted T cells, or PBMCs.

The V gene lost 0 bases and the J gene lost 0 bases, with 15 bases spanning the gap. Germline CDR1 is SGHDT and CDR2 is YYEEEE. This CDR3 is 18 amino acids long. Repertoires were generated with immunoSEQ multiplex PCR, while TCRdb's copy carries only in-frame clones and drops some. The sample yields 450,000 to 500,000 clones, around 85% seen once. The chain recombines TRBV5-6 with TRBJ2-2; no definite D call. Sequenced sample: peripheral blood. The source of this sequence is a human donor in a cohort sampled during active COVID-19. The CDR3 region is CASSLAGTISSNTGELFF. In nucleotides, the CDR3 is TGTGCCAGCAGCTTGGCAGGCACCATAAGTTCGAACACCGGGGAGCTGTTTTTT.